This T cell receptor beta chain was sequenced for a study of T cell repertoires in cytomegalovirus infection. Study as a whole: The authors used CMV epitopes that were HLA-C-restricted (recently identified) and HLA-B-restricted (well studied). Through public TCR beta signatures, both CMV infection and matching HLA type were indicated.

In its sample, this clonotype was seen many times. The target antigen is unknown. The length of the CDR3 is 15 residues. Deletions cut 5 bases from V and 0 bases from J, with 11 bases between. Looked up from germline, CDR1 is MGHRA and CDR2 is YSYEKL. One entry per CDR3 protein results from TCRdb running MiXCR on the reads. The sample gives some 350,000 distinct CDR3 sequences, under 35% of which show up once; roughly 20% is in the top ten. Study results and caveats: Summed frequency of public TCR beta families distinguished CMV carriers with the relevant HLA. Dominating the ex vivo response were TCR beta clonotypes that were CMV-specific and HLA-C-restricted.

The V call is TRBV4-1, the J call TRBJ1-5; D ambiguous. The receptor was isolated from a human donor in good health (CMV status not recorded). Some clones in this sample may be carry-over from other donors' samples. The sequences come from cultured PBMCs, collected from culture after CMV antigen stimulation. The CDR3 here is CASSKSPSSNQPQHF. CDR3 DNA sequence: TGCGCCAGCAGCAAGTCGCCTAGTAGCAATCAGCCCCAGCATTTT.